The 9 T cell receptor beta chains presented below share a single source sample, sequenced in a study of T cell responses to AZD1222 COVID-19 vaccine. Sequencing was performed with immunoSEQ multiplex PCR; in TCRdb, only in-frame clones are kept and a portion is missing. Counted here are some 120,000 clones, around 80% occurring once; the ten biggest clones make up about 27%. The specimen comprised peripheral blood, sampled 28 days after the second AZD1222 dose. These TCRs come from an adult who received the AZD1222 COVID-19 vaccine.

This chain links TRBV9 with TRBJ1-1; D not resolved. The V end lost 4 bases, the J end lost 5 bases, and 12 bases lay between the germline ends. Germline CDR1 reads SGDLS; CDR2 reads YYNGEE. This CDR3 has 13 residues. The CDR3: CASSPTTGTEAFF. CDR3 sequence (DNA): TGTGCCAGCAGCCCCACCACGGGGACTGAAGCTTTCTTT.

This clone was seen only once. The CDR3 is CASSYGDRDSGANVLTF. The CDR3 DNA follows: TGTGCCAGCAGTTATGGTGACAGGGACTCTGGGGCCAACGTCCTGACTTTC. J is TRBJ2-6 and V is TRBV6-2 or TRBV6-3; 7 nucleotides agree with TRBD1. V was pared by 3 bases and J by 0 bases, with 5 bases of the junction left unmatched. The V gene's germline CDR1 is MNHEY and CDR2 SVGEGT. The CDR3 extends over 17 amino acids.

The chain employs TRBV28 and TRBJ1-5; 8 bases map to TRBD1. This CDR3 is built from 15 residues. Germline V gene lookup returns CDR1 MDHEN and CDR2 SYDVKM. V gave up 5 bases and J gave up 6 bases; unmatched junction bases: 9. The CDR3 DNA follows: TGTGCCAGCAGTCCGTTAACAGGGGGTGGTCAGCCCCAGCATTTT. It codes for CASSPLTGGGQPQHF.

The chain employs TRBV28 and TRBJ1-6; TRBD1 aligns across 8 bases. The CDR3 length is 16 residues. Germline CDR1 reads MDHEN; CDR2 reads SYDVKM. J lost 3 bases, V lost 8 bases, and 9 bases had no gene match. DNA for the CDR3: TGTGCCAGCGGAAACCCGGGACAGGACTATAATTCACCCCTCCACTTT. Protein: CASGNPGQDYNSPLHF.

The rearrangement joins TRBV25-1 to TRBJ1-1, with 8 nucleotides matching TRBD1. Germline V gives CDR1 MGHDK, CDR2 SYGVNS. The length of the CDR3 is 15 residues. The V and J ends lost 4 bases and 1 base, in that order; junction bases with no gene match: 5. CDR3 region: CASSVGQGWNTEAFF. The CDR3 nucleotides read TGTGCCAGCAGTGTCGGACAGGGTTGGAACACTGAAGCTTTCTTT.

The chain carries TRBV7-2 and TRBJ1-6; D is uncertain. Deletions cut 5 bases from V and 8 bases from J, with 16 bases between. The germline gives CDR1 SGHTA, CDR2 FQGNSA. The CDR3 sequence is 15 residues long. CDR3 amino acids: CASSRQHGNYSPLHF. The CDR3 region has the DNA TGTGCCAGCAGCCGTCAGCACGGAAATTATTCACCCCTCCACTTT.

The chain couples TRBV6-5 to TRBJ2-7, with no clear D. Germline V gene lookup returns CDR1 MNHEY and CDR2 SVGAGI. This CDR3 is built from 14 residues. The V end was cut by 2 bases, the J end by 2 bases, with 10 bases between. CDR3 sequence: CASSYGQLTYEQYF. CDR3 nucleotide sequence: TGTGCCAGCAGTTACGGGCAGCTAACCTACGAGCAGTACTTC.

The CDR3 protein is CASSPSGRIETQYF. As DNA, the CDR3 is TGTGCCAGCAGCCCCTCCGGGAGGATTGAGACCCAGTACTTC. The chain links TRBV21-1 to TRBJ2-5; the tabulated D call, TRBD2, remains unverified against the DNA. TRBV21-1 is an annotated pseudogene. CDR3 length equals 14 residues.

The chain has TRBV27 and TRBJ1-1; D is uncertain. This CDR3 is 11 amino acids long. The germline V gene encodes CDR1 MNHEY and CDR2 SMNVEV (reference sequence). The V and J ends lost 8 bases and 1 base respectively, with 5 bases between them. DNA of the CDR3: TGTGCCAGCCAGAAGAACACTGAAGCTTTCTTT. Amino acid sequence: CASQKNTEAFF.